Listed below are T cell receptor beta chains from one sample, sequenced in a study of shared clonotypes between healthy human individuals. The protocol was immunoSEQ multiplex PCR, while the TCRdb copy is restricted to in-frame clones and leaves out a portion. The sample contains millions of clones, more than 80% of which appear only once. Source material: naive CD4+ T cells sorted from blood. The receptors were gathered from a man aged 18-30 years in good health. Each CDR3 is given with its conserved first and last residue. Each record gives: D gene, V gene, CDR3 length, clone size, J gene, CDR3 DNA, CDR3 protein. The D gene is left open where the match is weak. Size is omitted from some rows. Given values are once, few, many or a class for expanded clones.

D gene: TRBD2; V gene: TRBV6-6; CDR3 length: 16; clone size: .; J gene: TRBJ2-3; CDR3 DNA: TGTGCCAGCAGTCCACGACTAGCGGGAGGGACAGATACGCAGTATTTT; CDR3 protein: CASSPRLAGGTDTQYF
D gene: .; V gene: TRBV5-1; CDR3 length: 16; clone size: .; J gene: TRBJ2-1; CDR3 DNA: TGCGCCAGCAGCTTGATAGTTGGTCGGGGCTACAATGAGCAGTTCTTC; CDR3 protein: CASSLIVGRGYNEQFF
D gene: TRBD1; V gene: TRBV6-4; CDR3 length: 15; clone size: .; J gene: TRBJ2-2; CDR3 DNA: TGTGCCAGCAGTGCACAGGGGACCGGCACCGGGGAGCTGTTTTTT; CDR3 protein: CASSAQGTGTGELFF
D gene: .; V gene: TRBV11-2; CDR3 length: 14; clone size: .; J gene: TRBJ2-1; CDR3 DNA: TGTGCCAGCAGCCGGGAAAAGTTAAGCAATGAGCAGTTCTTC; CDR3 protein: CASSREKLSNEQFF
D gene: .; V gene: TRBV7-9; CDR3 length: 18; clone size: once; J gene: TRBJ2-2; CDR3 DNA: TGTGCCAGCAGCTTAGCGCTTTTCCCAGGGGCGAACACCGGGGAGCTGTTTTTT; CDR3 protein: CASSLALFPGANTGELFF
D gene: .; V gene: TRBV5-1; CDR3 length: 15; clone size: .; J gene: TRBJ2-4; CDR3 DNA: TGCGCCAGCAGCTCCGCCCGGATAGCCAAAAACATTCAGTACTTC; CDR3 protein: CASSSARIAKNIQYF
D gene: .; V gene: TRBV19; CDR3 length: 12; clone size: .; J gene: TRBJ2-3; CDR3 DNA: TGTGCCAGTAGTACTCGTACAGATACGCAGTATTTT; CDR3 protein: CASSTRTDTQYF
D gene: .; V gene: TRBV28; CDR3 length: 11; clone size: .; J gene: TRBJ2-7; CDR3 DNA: TGTGCCAGCAGTCAAAGATACGAGCAGTACTTC; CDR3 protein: CASSQRYEQYF
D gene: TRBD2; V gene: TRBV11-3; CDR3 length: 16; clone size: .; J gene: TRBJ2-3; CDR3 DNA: TGTGCCAGCAGCACCACGACTAGCGGATACACAGATACGCAGTATTTT; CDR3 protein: CASSTTTSGYTDTQYF
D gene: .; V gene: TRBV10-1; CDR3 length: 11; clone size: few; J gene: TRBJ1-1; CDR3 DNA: TGCGCCAGCAGCACCGGGCAACGGGCTTTCTTT; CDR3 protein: CASSTGQRAFF
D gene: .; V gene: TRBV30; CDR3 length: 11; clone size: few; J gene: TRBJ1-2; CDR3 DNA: TGTGCCTGGAGGATTAACTATGGCTACACCTTC; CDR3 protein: CAWRINYGYTF
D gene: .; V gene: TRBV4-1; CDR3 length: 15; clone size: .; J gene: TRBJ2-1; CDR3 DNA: TGCGCCAGCAGCCAAGATAGAGGGAGTCACAATGAGCAGTTCTTC; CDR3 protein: CASSQDRGSHNEQFF
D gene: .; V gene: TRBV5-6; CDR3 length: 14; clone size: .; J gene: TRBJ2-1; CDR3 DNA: TGTGCCAGCAGCCTCTTTAGCCCCTACAATGAGCAGTTCTTC; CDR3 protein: CASSLFSPYNEQFF
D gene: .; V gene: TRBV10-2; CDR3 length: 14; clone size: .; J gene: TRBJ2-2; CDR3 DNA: TGCGCCAGCAGTGAGGGCCTCAACTCCGGGGAGCTGTTTTTT; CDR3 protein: CASSEGLNSGELFF
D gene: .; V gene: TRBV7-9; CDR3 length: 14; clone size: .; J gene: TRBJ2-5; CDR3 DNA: TGTGCCAGCAGCTTACCAGTTTACCAAGAGACCCAGTACTTC; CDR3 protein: CASSLPVYQETQYF
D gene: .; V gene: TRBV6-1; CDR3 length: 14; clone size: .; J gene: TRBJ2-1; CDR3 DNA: TGTGCCAGTTCCGGGCATCAAGAAAGGATTGAGCAGTTCTTC; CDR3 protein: CASSGHQERIEQFF
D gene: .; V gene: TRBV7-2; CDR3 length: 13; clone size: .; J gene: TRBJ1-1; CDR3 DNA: TGTGCCAGCATAGGCGGAGGGGGCACTGAAGCTTTCTTT; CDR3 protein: CASIGGGGTEAFF
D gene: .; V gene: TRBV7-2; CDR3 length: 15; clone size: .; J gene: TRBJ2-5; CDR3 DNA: TGTGCCAGCAGCTTTCCGGGAACGGGTGGAGAGACCCAGTACTTC; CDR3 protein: CASSFPGTGGETQYF
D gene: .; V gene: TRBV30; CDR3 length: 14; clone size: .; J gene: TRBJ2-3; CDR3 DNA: TGTGCCTGGAGGGATGTGCGGAGCACAGATACGCAGTATTTT; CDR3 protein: CAWRDVRSTDTQYF
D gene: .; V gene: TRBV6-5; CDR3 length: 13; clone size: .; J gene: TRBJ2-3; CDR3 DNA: TGTGCCAGCGGGGGCCAGGGCTCAGATACGCAGTATTTT; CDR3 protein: CASGGQGSDTQYF
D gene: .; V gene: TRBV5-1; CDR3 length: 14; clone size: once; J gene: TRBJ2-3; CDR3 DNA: TGCGCCAGCAGCTTGGGACAGGAAACAGATACGCAGTATTTT; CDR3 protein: CASSLGQETDTQYF
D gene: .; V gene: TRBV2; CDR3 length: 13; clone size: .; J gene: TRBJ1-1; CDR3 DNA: TGTGCCAGCAGTGGGGCCCTTGGGGTGGAAGCTTTCTTT; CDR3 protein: CASSGALGVEAFF
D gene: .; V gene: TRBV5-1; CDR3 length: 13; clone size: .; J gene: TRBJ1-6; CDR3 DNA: TGCGCCAGCGGAATAGAGGGCAATTCACCCCTCCACTTT; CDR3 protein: CASGIEGNSPLHF
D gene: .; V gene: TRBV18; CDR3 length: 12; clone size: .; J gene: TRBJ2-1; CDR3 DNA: TGTGCCAGCTCACCGCGGGACAATGAGCAGTTCTTC; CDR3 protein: CASSPRDNEQFF
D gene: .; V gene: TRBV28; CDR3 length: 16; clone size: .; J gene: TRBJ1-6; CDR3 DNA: TGTGCCAGCAGTCCGCCGGGGGGGGGCGGAAATTCACCCCTCCACTTT; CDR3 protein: CASSPPGGGGNSPLHF
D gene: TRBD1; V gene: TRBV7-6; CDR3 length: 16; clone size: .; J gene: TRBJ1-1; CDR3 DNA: TGTGCCAGCAGCTTAGACCCAGGGGGCCTTGACACTGAAGCTTTCTTT; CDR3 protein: CASSLDPGGLDTEAFF
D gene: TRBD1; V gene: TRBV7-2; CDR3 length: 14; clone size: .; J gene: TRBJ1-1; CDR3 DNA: TGTGCCAGCAGCGCGGGACAGATGAACACTGAAGCTTTCTTT; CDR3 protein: CASSAGQMNTEAFF
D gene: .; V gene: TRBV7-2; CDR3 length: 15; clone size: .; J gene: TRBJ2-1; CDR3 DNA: TGTGCCAGCAGCTTAGACGGTGGTTCTTGGAATGAGCAGTTCTTC; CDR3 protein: CASSLDGGSWNEQFF
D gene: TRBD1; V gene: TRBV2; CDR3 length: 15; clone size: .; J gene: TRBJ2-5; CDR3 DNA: TGTGCCAGCAGCCCGGACAGGGCGGCCCAAGAGACCCAGTACTTC; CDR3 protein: CASSPDRAAQETQYF
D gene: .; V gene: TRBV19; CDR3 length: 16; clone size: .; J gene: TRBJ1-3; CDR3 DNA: TGTGCCAGTAGTGAGCCGGGAGGAACTTCTGGAAACACCATATATTTT; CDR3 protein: CASSEPGGTSGNTIYF
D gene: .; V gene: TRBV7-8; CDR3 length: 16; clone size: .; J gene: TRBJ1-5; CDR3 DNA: TGTGCCAGCACCCTTAGAGAGAGGGGGGGCAATCAGCCCCAGCATTTT; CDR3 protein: CASTLRERGGNQPQHF
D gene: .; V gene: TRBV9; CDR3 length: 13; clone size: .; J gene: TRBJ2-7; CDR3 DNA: TGTGCCAGCAGCCTAACAGAAGCCTACGAGCAGTACTTC; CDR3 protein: CASSLTEAYEQYF
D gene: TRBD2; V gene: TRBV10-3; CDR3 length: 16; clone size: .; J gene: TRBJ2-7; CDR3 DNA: TGTGCCATCAGCGATAGGGACGGGAGGATCTCCTACGAGCAGTACTTC; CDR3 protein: CAISDRDGRISYEQYF
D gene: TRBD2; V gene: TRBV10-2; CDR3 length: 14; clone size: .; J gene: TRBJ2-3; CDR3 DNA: TGCGCCAGCAGTGGAGCGGGAGGGACAGATACGCAGTATTTT; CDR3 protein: CASSGAGGTDTQYF
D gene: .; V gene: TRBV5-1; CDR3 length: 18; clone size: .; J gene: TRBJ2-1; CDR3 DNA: TGCGCCAGCAGCCTCGCTATAATCGGGGTTACCTCCTACAATGAGCAGTTCTTC; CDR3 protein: CASSLAIIGVTSYNEQFF
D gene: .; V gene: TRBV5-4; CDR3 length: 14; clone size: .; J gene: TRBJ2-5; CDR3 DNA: TGTGCCAGCAGTCCAGGCCAGGGTGTCGAGACCCAGTACTTC; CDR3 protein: CASSPGQGVETQYF
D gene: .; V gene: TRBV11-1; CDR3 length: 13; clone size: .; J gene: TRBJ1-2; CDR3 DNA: TGTGCCAGCAGCCCGGCGGGCCTCTATGGCTACACCTTC; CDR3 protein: CASSPAGLYGYTF
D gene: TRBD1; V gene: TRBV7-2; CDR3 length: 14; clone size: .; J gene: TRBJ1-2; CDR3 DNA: TGTGCCAGCAGCCCCCTGACAGGGGTATATGGCTACACCTTC; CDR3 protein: CASSPLTGVYGYTF
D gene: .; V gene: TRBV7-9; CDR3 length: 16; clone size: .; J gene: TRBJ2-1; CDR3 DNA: TGTGCCAGCAGCGTCAGACAGTTAATCTCCTACAATGAGCAGTTCTTC; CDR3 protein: CASSVRQLISYNEQFF
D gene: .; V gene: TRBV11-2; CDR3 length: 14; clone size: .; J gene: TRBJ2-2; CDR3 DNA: TGTGCCAGCAGAAATTCCGTGAACACCGGGGAGCTGTTTTTT; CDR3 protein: CASRNSVNTGELFF
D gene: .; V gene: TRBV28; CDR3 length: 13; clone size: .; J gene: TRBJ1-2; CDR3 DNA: TGTGCCAGCAGTTTAGCGCGCGGCTATGGCTACACCTTC; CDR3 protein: CASSLARGYGYTF
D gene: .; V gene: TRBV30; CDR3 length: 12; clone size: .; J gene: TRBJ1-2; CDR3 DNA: TGTGCCTGGAGTGGGGGGGACTATGGCTACACCTTC; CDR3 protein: CAWSGGDYGYTF
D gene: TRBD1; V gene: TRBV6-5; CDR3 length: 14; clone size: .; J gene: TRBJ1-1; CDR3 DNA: TGTGCCAGCAGCTCCAGGACAGGGAGTACTGAAGCTTTCTTT; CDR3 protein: CASSSRTGSTEAFF
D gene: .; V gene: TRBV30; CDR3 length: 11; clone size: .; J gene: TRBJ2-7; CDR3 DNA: TGTGCCTGGAGTCACGGAGGCGAGCAGTACTTC; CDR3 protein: CAWSHGGEQYF
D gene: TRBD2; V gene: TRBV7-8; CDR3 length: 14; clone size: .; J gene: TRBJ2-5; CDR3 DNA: TGTGCCAGCAGCTTGAGGGAGGGCCAAGAGACCCAGTACTTC; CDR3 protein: CASSLREGQETQYF
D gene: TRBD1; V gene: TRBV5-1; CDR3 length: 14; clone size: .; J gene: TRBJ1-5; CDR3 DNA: TGCGCCAGCAGCTTGGGGACAGGGAGCCAGCCCCAGCATTTT; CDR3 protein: CASSLGTGSQPQHF
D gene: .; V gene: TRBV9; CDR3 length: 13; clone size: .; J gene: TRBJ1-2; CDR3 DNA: TGTGCCAGCAGCGTCGCGGGAGGGTATGGCTACACCTTC; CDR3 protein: CASSVAGGYGYTF
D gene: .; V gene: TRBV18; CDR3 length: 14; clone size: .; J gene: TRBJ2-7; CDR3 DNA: TGTGCCAGCTCCCCCGGGGTGCAGGGCAACGAGCAGTACTTC; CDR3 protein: CASSPGVQGNEQYF
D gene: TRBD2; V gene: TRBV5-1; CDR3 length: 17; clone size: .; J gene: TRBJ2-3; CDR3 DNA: TGCGCCAGCAGCCTCGATACTAGCGGGAAAGGCACAGATACGCAGTATTTT; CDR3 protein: CASSLDTSGKGTDTQYF
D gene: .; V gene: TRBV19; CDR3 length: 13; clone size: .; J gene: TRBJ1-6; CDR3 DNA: TGTGCCAGTAGTAGGACCTATAATTCACCCCTCCACTTT; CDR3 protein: CASSRTYNSPLHF
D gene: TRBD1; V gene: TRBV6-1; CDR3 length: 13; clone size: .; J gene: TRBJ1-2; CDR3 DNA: TGTGCCAGCAGGGACAGGGCTAACTATGGCTACACCTTC; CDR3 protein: CASRDRANYGYTF
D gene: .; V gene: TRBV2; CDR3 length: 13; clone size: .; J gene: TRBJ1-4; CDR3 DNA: TGTGCCAGGGCGGGCTCAAAAAATGAAAAACTGTTTTTT; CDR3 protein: CARAGSKNEKLFF
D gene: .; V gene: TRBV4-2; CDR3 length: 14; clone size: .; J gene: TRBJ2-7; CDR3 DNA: TGTGCCAGCAGCCAAGATAGGGCCGAATACGAGCAGTACTTC; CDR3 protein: CASSQDRAEYEQYF
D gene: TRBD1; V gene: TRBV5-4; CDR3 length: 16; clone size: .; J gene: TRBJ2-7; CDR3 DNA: TGTGCCAGCAGCCCCTCAGGCGGGACAGGCGCCTACGAGCAGTACTTC; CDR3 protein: CASSPSGGTGAYEQYF
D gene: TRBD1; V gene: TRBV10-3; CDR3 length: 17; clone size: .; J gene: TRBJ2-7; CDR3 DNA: TGTGCCATCAGTGAGTCATTCGGGACAGGGGGGATGAGGGAGCAGTACTTC; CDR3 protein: CAISESFGTGGMREQYF
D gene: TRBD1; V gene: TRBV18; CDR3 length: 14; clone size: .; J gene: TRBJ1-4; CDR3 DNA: TGTGCCAGCTCACAGGACAGGGCGGGTGAAAAACTGTTTTTT; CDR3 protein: CASSQDRAGEKLFF
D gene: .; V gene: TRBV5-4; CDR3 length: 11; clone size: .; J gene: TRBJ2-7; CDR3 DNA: TGTGCCAGCAGCTTCTTGAACGAGCAGTACTTC; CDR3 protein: CASSFLNEQYF
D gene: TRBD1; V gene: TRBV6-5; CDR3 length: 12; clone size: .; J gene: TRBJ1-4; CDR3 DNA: TGTGCCAGCAGTCCCCGACAGGGAGGACTGTTTTTT; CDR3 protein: CASSPRQGGLFF